This record concerns one T cell receptor (beta chain) sequence. Its specificity is unknown. This sample is drawn from a study of cytomegalovirus exposure and HLA in healthy donors. Notes on the study in general: CMV antigen specificity was confirmed in vitro for three CMV-associated chains. Reportedly, diagnosis of cytomegalovirus status by the classifier showed high specificity and sensitivity.

The V gene end was trimmed by 5 bases and the J gene end by 2 bases; junction bases not matched to a gene: 11. This CDR3 is 16 amino acids long. Germline assignment: CDR1 MDHEN and CDR2 SYDVKM. The method was immunoSEQ multiplex PCR; TCRdb's version includes in-frame clones alone and lacks a portion of them. The sample shows 150,000 to 200,000 clones, roughly 85% of them seen only once. The chain uses TRBV28 and TRBJ1-2; TRBD1 matches at 7 bases. What was sequenced was PBMCs. This TCR was sampled from a man younger than 35 in good health and CMV-seropositive. The CDR3 DNA reads TGTGCCAGCAGTGGGGAAACGTTGACAGGGAACTATGGCTACACCTTC. Translating it yields CASSGETLTGNYGYTF.